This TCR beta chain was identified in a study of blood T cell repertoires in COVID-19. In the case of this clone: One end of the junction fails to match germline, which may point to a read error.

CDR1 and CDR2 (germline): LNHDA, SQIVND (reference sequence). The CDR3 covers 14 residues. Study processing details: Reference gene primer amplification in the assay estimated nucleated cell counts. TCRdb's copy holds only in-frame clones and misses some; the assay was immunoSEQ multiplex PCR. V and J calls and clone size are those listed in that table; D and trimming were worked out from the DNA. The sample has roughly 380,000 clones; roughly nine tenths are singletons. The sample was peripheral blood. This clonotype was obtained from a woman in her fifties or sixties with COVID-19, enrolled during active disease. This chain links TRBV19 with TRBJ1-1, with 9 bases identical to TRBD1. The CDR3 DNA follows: TGTGCCAGTAGTACACCCGGGACAGGGACCCATCTCCTCTTT. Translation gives CASSTPGTGTHLLF.